This entry lists 8 T cell receptor beta chains sequenced from one sample in a study of CD8+ T cells in alopecia areata (dated by TCRdb to 2016 to 2019). Receptor amplification or capture employed the immunoSEQ multiplex PCR assay. RNA was extracted from all samples and reverse transcribed into cDNA as template for TCR sequencing. This immuneACCESS table, as held by TCRdb, lists in-frame sequences with V and J called but not all clones. Of the missing ones, under half trace to an unresolved V gene in checked studies; the others have no known cause. This sample holds 25,000 or so clones; 40% to 65% were observed only once. Over 30% of the sample is held by the ten biggest clonotypes. The sequencing input was NKG2D-high CD8+ T cells sorted from blood. The cell subset or site label, read with the paper, signifies: sorted CD8+ NKG2D-high blood T cells. The receptors come from a human donor with alopecia areata.

CDR3 sequence: CASSSRDRQETQYF. Here the CDR3 DNA reads TGTGCCAGCAGCAGCAGGGACAGGCAAGAGACCCAGTACTTC. The chain links TRBV27 to TRBJ2-5; 8 bases match TRBD1. This CDR3 region has 14 residues. Trimming cost V 6 bases and J 2 bases; bases outside gene matches: 5. Germline V gene sequence: CDR1 MNHEY, CDR2 SMNVEV (reference sequence).

J is TRBJ2-3 and V is TRBV28; D is uncertain. V gave up 2 bases and J gave up 1 base, with 7 bases separating them. This CDR3 spans 14 amino acids. Per germline, CDR1 MDHEN and CDR2 SYDVKM. Here the CDR3 reads CASSLSLGTDTQYF. The CDR3 DNA reads as TGTGCCAGCAGTTTAAGCCTCGGCACAGATACGCAGTATTTT.

V usage is TRBV11-2 and J usage is TRBJ2-7; 13 nucleotides line up with TRBD2. With 5 bases clipped from V and 3 bases from J, the junction kept 10 bases outside the gene matches. The CDR3 extends over 17 amino acids. The germline CDR1 and CDR2 sequences are SGHAT and FQNNGV. The CDR3 region is CASSDTSGRARIYEQYF. CDR3 coding DNA: TGTGCCAGCAGCGACACTAGCGGGAGGGCCCGGATCTACGAGCAGTACTTC.

This clone was seen more than once but under ten times. This rearrangement joins TRBV10-2 to TRBJ2-7; 13 nucleotides agree with TRBD2. The germline CDR1 and CDR2 sequences are WSHSY and SAAADI. The CDR3 loop spans 15 amino acids. J gave up 7 bases and V 7 bases, and 10 bases lay outside the gene matches. CDR3 region: CASTGTSGNPWEQYF. In DNA form, the CDR3 reads TGCGCCAGCACCGGGACTAGCGGGAACCCTTGGGAGCAGTACTTC.

The sample holds a few counts of this clone. This sequence joins TRBV19 and TRBJ2-7; a weak D match, TRBD1 (6 bases). V lost 5 bases to trimming and J lost 3 bases, with 11 bases between them. Per germline, CDR1 LNHDA and CDR2 SQIVND (reference sequence). The CDR3 has 13 residues. The CDR3 reads CASSAGQNYEQYF. The CDR3 coding sequence is TGTGCCAGTAGTGCCGGACAGAACTACGAGCAGTACTTC. Looking up the rest from reference TRBV19 and TRBJ2-7 gives the full variable domain: DGGITQSPKYLFRKEGQNVTLSCEQNLNHDAMYWYRQDPGQGLRLIYYSQIVNDFQKGDIAEGYSVSREKKESFPLTVTSAQKNPTAFYLCASSAGQNYEQYFGPGTRLTVT.

This chain connects TRBV7-9 to TRBJ2-7; D gene ambiguous. Trimming pared 1 base from V and 3 bases from J, leaving 13 bases between. The CDR3 totals 15 residues. Germline CDR1 SEHNR, CDR2 FQNEAQ (reference sequence). DNA of the CDR3: TGTGCCAGCAGCTTAGGCTCTGGGTGGATCTACGAGCAGTACTTC. As protein: CASSLGSGWIYEQYF.

The chain uses TRBV6-5 and TRBJ1-1; no reliable D call. The CDR3 is made up of 13 amino acids. Trimming removed 7 bases at V and 1 base at J, with 10 bases between. Germline CDR1 MNHEY, CDR2 SVGAGI. CDR3 DNA: TGTGCCAGCATTGAGGTTGGGAACACTGAAGCTTTCTTT. This sequence encodes CASIEVGNTEAFF.

This clone showed up just a few times. The rearrangement uses TRBV29-1 and TRBJ1-1, with D possibly matching TRBD1 (5 bases). The CDR3 spans 12 residues. V was clipped by 5 bases and J by 1 base, with 8 bases between them. In germline, CDR1 is SQVTM, CDR2 ANQGSEA. This CDR3 reads CSVRGANTEAFF. The CDR3 DNA reads as TGCAGCGTTCGAGGGGCGAACACTGAAGCTTTCTTT.